This T cell receptor beta chain was sequenced in a study of blood T cells in healthy people across ages. Points from the study as a whole: Estimates based on one million T cells were treated as lower bounds. A strong correlation was found between TCR beta diversity and the percentage of naive T cells. Greater diversity and more naive CD4+ cells were seen in long-lived donors than in aged donors. Bulk PBMC profiling left naive and antigen-experienced comparisons inconclusive.

Primed by a sample-barcoded 5' primer and a J-beta primer mix, a second PCR proceeded for 7 to 11 cycles. TCRdb reprocessed the 5' RACE reads with MiXCR, giving one entry per CDR3 protein. The table includes a few hundred thousand distinct CDR3 sequences, 25% to 30% detected once. This clonotype showed up just a few times. The antigen is undetermined. The germline gives CDR1 SQVTM, CDR2 ANQGSEA. The V end lost 2 bases, the J end lost 0 bases, and 7 bases lay between the germline ends. This CDR3 is 13 amino acids long. The chain has TRBV29-1 and TRBJ1-1; D unclear. This TCR was recovered from a woman in her 70s in good health. Sequencing input: blood. This CDR3 is CSVEKAMNTEAFF. In DNA form, the CDR3 reads TGCAGCGTTGAAAAAGCTATGAACACTGAAGCTTTCTTT.